The 27 T cell receptor beta chains in this list originate from one sample, sequenced in a study of blood T cells in healthy people across ages. A second PCR of about 7 to 12 cycles used a sample-barcoded 5' primer and a J-beta primer mix. MiXCR, run by TCRdb on the 5' RACE reads, gives a single entry per CDR3 protein. The data show approximately 2,000,000 distinct CDR3 sequences, about 39% seen once. Sequencing used blood. These TCRs come from a human donor in good health.

This rearrangement joins TRBV7-2 to TRBJ2-4, with D perhaps TRBD2 (5 bases). Trimming took 3 bases from V and 13 from J, leaving 13 bases between them. CDR3 length: 12 amino acids. Germline V CDR1 and CDR2: SGHTA, FQGNSA. The CDR3 bases are TGTGCCAGCAGCTTCGAGGGCAGGAGGCAGTACTTC. It is translated as CASSFEGRRQYF.

The chain joins TRBV4-3 to TRBJ2-5, with a possible D match to TRBD1 (5 bases). CDR1 is LGHNA, CDR2 YSLEER, per germline. There are 16 residues in the CDR3. The ends were cut back, 0 bases at V and 1 base at J, with 12 bases in the middle. This chain's CDR3 is CASSQDLGQTQETQYF. The CDR3 nucleotides are TGCGCCAGCAGCCAAGATCTGGGGCAGACCCAAGAGACCCAGTACTTC.

The chain uses TRBV4-1 and TRBJ1-2; 9 bases line up with TRBD1. CDR3 length: 16 amino acids. Losses at the gene ends were 1 base for V and 2 bases for J; bases not matched to a gene: 5. The germline gives CDR1 MGHRA, CDR2 YSYEKL. The CDR3 loop reads CASSQGTGARNYGYTF. CDR3 coding DNA: TGCGCCAGCAGCCAAGGGACAGGGGCTAGAAACTATGGCTACACCTTC.

This rearrangement joins TRBV20-1 to TRBJ2-3, with 10 bases identical to TRBD1. Trimming cost V 8 bases and J 6 bases; bases outside gene matches: 14. This CDR3 contains 15 residues. Germline V gene lookup returns CDR1 DFQATT and CDR2 SNEGSKA (reference sequence). DNA for the CDR3: TGCAGTACCAGGAAAACCGGGACAGGGGTTGATACGCAGTATTTT. This sequence encodes CSTRKTGTGVDTQYF.

Note on this clonotype: A read error may be the cause here, since a much bigger clone is one base away. The rearrangement uses TRBV7-3 and TRBJ2-1; no reliable D call. The J call could be wrong; TRBJ2-7 is a better fit for the DNA end. CDR1 is SGHTA, CDR2 FQGTGA, per germline. There are 13 residues in the CDR3. CDR3 protein: CASSLMAYNEQYF. As DNA, the CDR3 is TGTGCCAGCAGCTTAATGGCATACAATGAGCAGTACTTC.

This chain uses TRBV20-1 with TRBJ1-5; D might be TRBD1 (5 bases). The germline gives CDR1 DFQATT, CDR2 SNEGSKA (reference sequence). The CDR3 loop spans 13 amino acids. The germline V and J ends were trimmed by 6 bases and 1 base, with 10 bases remaining between them. For the CDR3, the DNA is TGCAGTGCCCTCCGGGACAGCAATCAGCCCCAGCATTTT. Protein product: CSALRDSNQPQHF.

The gene calls are TRBV7-6 and TRBJ2-1; D might be TRBD1 (6 bases). CDR3 length: 14 amino acids. CDR1 is SGHVS, CDR2 FNYEAQ, per germline. The ends were cut back, 3 bases at V and 6 bases at J, with 12 bases in the middle. CDR3 sequence: CASSFIRGGNEQFF. CDR3 sequence (DNA): TGTGCCAGCAGCTTCATTCGAGGGGGCAATGAGCAGTTCTTC.

The chain combines TRBV13 with TRBJ2-1; D gene ambiguous. CDR1 is PRHDT, CDR2 FYEKMQ, per germline (reference sequence). The CDR3 totals 16 residues. Trimming took 1 base from V and 3 from J, leaving 13 bases between them. CDR3 amino acids: CASSLERQSGYNEQFF. The CDR3 DNA reads TGTGCCAGCAGCTTAGAGCGCCAGTCCGGCTACAATGAGCAGTTCTTC. Complete variable domain (other parts from reference TRBV13 and TRBJ2-1): AAGVIQSPRHLIKEKRETATLKCYPIPRHDTVYWYQQGPGQDPQFLISFYEKMQSDKGSIPDRFSAQQFSDYHSELNMSSLELGDSALYFCASSLERQSGYNEQFFGPGTRLTVL.

V is TRBV2 and J is TRBJ1-2; no definite D call. Germline CDR1 and CDR2: SNHLY and FYNNEI. The V and J ends lost 2 bases and 5 bases respectively, with 9 bases between them. The CDR3 runs to 13 residues. CDR3 sequence reads: CASSEQAGYGYTF. DNA for the CDR3: TGTGCCAGCAGTGAACAAGCGGGATATGGCTACACCTTC.

CDR3 protein: CASSLDLKSTNEKLFF. Written as DNA, the CDR3 is TGTGCCAGCAGCTTAGATCTGAAGTCAACTAATGAAAAACTGTTTTTT. This sequence joins TRBV7-9 and TRBJ1-4, with D hard to call. Trimming removed 1 base at V and 0 bases at J, with 9 bases between. Germline V lookup: CDR1 SEHNR, CDR2 FQNEAQ (reference sequence). The CDR3 covers 16 residues.

The J gene is TRBJ1-1, the V gene TRBV14, with 9 bases that match TRBD1. Germline CDR1 and CDR2: SGHDN and FVKESK. The CDR3 covers 16 residues. J lost 4 bases, V lost 4 bases, and 10 bases had no gene match. The CDR3 bases are TGTGCCAGCAGCCCCTTCACAGGGGGCTGGAGCACTGAAGCTTTCTTT. It specifies CASSPFTGGWSTEAFF.

The chain's CDR3 is CAVALADNNQETQYF. DNA for the CDR3: TGTGCCGTGGCCCTAGCGGACAATAATCAAGAGACCCAGTACTTC. V gene TRBV10-3 combines with J gene TRBJ2-5, with 7 bases identical to TRBD2. This CDR3 comprises 15 residues. The V gene's germline CDR1 is ENHRY and CDR2 SYGVKD. The V gene end was trimmed by 11 bases and the J gene end by 2 bases; junction bases not matched to a gene: 14.

This clonotype was seen more than once but under ten times. The chain employs TRBV20-1 and TRBJ1-2; the D is unclear. Trimming stripped 4 bases from V and 4 bases from J, with 13 bases between. Germline loops: CDR1 DFQATT, CDR2 SNEGSKA (reference sequence). The CDR3 totals 13 residues. CDR3 nucleotides: TGCAGTGCTACTTATGACGGAAGCTATGGCTACACCTTC. This encodes CSATYDGSYGYTF.

The sample holds one count of this clonotype. One junction end does not reproduce the germline sequence, and a read error may be involved. The genes are TRBV20-1 and TRBJ2-2, with 9 bases that match TRBD1. Germline V CDR1 and CDR2: DFQATT, SNEGSKA (reference sequence). This CDR3 is 16 amino acids long. CDR3 region: CSARATGTGNAGELFF. In DNA, the CDR3 is TGCAGTGCTAGAGCTACCGGGACAGGGAACGCCGGGGAGCTGTTTTTT.

V is TRBV20-1 and J is TRBJ1-4; a weak D match, TRBD1 (5 bases). Trimming pared 4 bases from V and 7 bases from J, leaving 13 bases between. The V gene's germline CDR1 is DFQATT and CDR2 SNEGSKA (reference sequence). This CDR3 has 13 amino acids. CDR3 nucleotide sequence: TGCAGTGCTATCCCGGGACTTGGTGAAAAACTGTTTTTT. Translating gives CSAIPGLGEKLFF.

This clonotype has just a few counts. The chain couples TRBV20-1 to TRBJ2-3; 7 nucleotides align to TRBD2. The CDR3 has 14 amino acids. The trim removed 3 bases at V and 5 bases at J, leaving 8 bases unmatched. The germline CDR1 and CDR2 sequences are DFQATT and SNEGSKA (reference sequence). The CDR3 coding sequence is TGCAGTGCTAGTACTAGCGCTCTCGTAGATACGCAGTATTTT. Its translation is CSASTSALVDTQYF.

The chain couples TRBV20-1 to TRBJ2-3; no clear D. The length of the CDR3 is 16 residues. Germline CDR1 is DFQATT and CDR2 is SNEGSKA (reference sequence). With 3 bases removed from V and 1 base from J, the gap between germline ends came to 17 bases. CDR3: CSASPRTWFGTDTQYF. In DNA form, the CDR3 reads TGCAGTGCTAGCCCCCGAACATGGTTCGGCACAGATACGCAGTATTTT.

The chain couples TRBV28 to TRBJ2-3, with 12 bases lining up with TRBD2. V lost 6 bases and J lost 7; bases outside the gene matches: 8. CDR1 is MDHEN and CDR2 is SYDVKM in the germline V gene. The CDR3 loop spans 15 amino acids. Here the CDR3 reads CASSRTGTSGYTQYF. CDR3 DNA: TGTGCCAGCAGCCGGACAGGGACTAGCGGGTATACGCAGTATTTT.

A few counts support this clonotype. The chain has TRBV12-3 or TRBV12-4 and TRBJ2-3, with 7 bases aligning to TRBD2. The CDR3 loop spans 15 amino acids. The trim removed 1 base at V and 4 bases at J, leaving 5 bases unmatched. The CDR3 here is CASSLVREGADTQYF. CDR3 DNA: TGTGCCAGCAGTTTAGTCAGGGAGGGAGCAGATACGCAGTATTTT.

The V gene is TRBV7-6, the J gene TRBJ2-5, with unresolved D. Trimming shortened V by 7 bases and J by 3 bases, and 18 bases separated the two germline ends. Germline CDR1 SGHVS, CDR2 FNYEAQ. CDR3 size: 15 residues. In nucleotides, the CDR3 is TGTGCCAGCATCGAATCAGGTGACCGTGAAGAGACCCAGTACTTC. The encoded protein is CASIESGDREETQYF.

This clonotype was counted a few times. At one end the junction does not follow the germline gene, possibly because of a read error. The rearrangement links TRBV3-1 to TRBJ2-1; D not resolved. CDR1 and CDR2 from the germline V gene are LGHDT and YNNKEL (reference sequence). This CDR3 comprises 15 residues. DNA of the CDR3: TGTGCCAGCAGCCAAACTATCCTCTCCTACAATGAGCGGTTCTTC. This gives the protein CASSQTILSYNERFF.

V is TRBV4-1 and J is TRBJ1-1, with D hard to call. The V and J ends lost 2 bases and 3 bases respectively, with 10 bases between them. This CDR3 spans 14 amino acids. Germline V gene lookup returns CDR1 MGHRA and CDR2 YSYEKL. CDR3 nucleotides: TGCGCCAGCAGCCAACCCCTGGGTTACACTGAAGCTTTCTTT. It encodes CASSQPLGYTEAFF.

V gene TRBV9 combines with J gene TRBJ1-2; D unclear. CDR3 length: 14 amino acids. V was shortened by 0 bases and J by 3 bases, with 9 bases between the two germline ends. Germline CDR1 is SGDLS and CDR2 is YYNGEE. This chain's CDR3 is CASSVVPDDYGYTF. CDR3 sequence (DNA): TGTGCCAGCAGCGTAGTCCCGGACGACTATGGCTACACCTTC. Full variable domain (remainder filled in from reference TRBV9 and TRBJ1-2): DSGVTQTPKHLITATGQRVTLRCSPRSGDLSVYWYQQSLDQGLQFLIQYYNGEERAKGNILERFSAQQFPDLHSELNLSSLELGDSALYFCASSVVPDDYGYTFGSGTRLTVV.

As DNA, the CDR3 is TGTGCCAGCAGCTTACAGGTCGTTCCTAACTATGGCTACACCTTC. Amino acids: CASSLQVVPNYGYTF. The rearrangement joins TRBV11-2 to TRBJ1-2; D uncertain. The V end was cut by 2 bases, the J end by 0 bases, with 10 bases between. The V gene's germline CDR1 is SGHAT and CDR2 FQNNGV. The CDR3 sequence is 15 residues long.

V usage is TRBV7-2 and J usage is TRBJ2-3; D unclear. Germline V lookup: CDR1 SGHTA, CDR2 FQGNSA. The CDR3 consists of 13 residues. With 0 bases removed from V and 9 bases from J, the gap between germline ends came to 10 bases. CDR3 sequence (DNA): TGTGCCAGCAGCTTAGCGGGGTACTCCACGCAGTATTTT. Amino acids: CASSLAGYSTQYF.

The chain recombines TRBV27 with TRBJ2-1, with 10 bases fitting TRBD2. Germline assignment: CDR1 MNHEY and CDR2 SMNVEV (reference sequence). The CDR3 spans 17 residues. V was pared by 6 bases and J by 0 bases, with 8 bases of the junction left unmatched. The CDR3 sequence is CASSLIAGGSSYNEQFF. In DNA form, the CDR3 reads TGTGCCAGCAGCTTGATAGCGGGGGGATCCTCCTACAATGAGCAGTTCTTC.

This clonotype was counted at least ten times. This chain connects TRBV29-1 to TRBJ2-1; 11 bases line up with TRBD1. The V gene end was trimmed by 5 bases and the J gene end by 8 bases; junction bases not matched to a gene: 5. From germline, CDR1 is SQVTM and CDR2 ANQGSEA. This CDR3 comprises 13 residues. This CDR3 reads CSVRTGGFYEQFF. Written as DNA, the CDR3 is TGCAGCGTTCGGACAGGGGGCTTCTATGAGCAGTTCTTC.